The 31 T cell receptor beta chains given below trace back to one sample, sequenced in a study of shared clonotypes between healthy human individuals (dated by TCRdb to 2020 to 2022). Libraries were prepared through the immunoSEQ multiplex PCR assay. TCRdb holds this immuneACCESS table with in-frame rearrangements only. Some clones are missing; in checked studies, unresolved V genes explain under half, and the rest has no known cause. The sample profile shows under 350,000 clones; around 86% of them were found once. The ten largest account for around 15% of the sample. The sample consisted of memory CD8+ T cells sorted from blood. The cell subset or site label corresponds to: CD45RO+ cells pooled with CCR7-negative TemRA cells. The receptors here all came from a man between 18 and 29 years old in good health.

The rearrangement links TRBV29-1 to TRBJ1-2; D gene uncertain. This CDR3 spans 13 amino acids. Germline CDR1 SQVTM, CDR2 ANQGSEA. V was shortened by 2 bases and J by 3 bases, with 10 bases between the two germline ends. DNA of the CDR3: TGCAGCGTTGAACTTCAGGACGACTATGGCTACACCTTC. Protein sequence: CSVELQDDYGYTF.

The CDR3 nucleotides are TGTGCCAGCAGGCTGGGGATCCATAATTCACCCCTCCACTTT. This translates into CASRLGIHNSPLHF. V is TRBV27 and J is TRBJ1-6, with unresolved D. The CDR3 runs to 14 residues. The V end lost 6 bases, the J end lost 5 bases, and 11 bases lay between the germline ends. Germline V gives CDR1 MNHEY, CDR2 SMNVEV (reference sequence).

The chain combines TRBV13 with TRBJ2-7; 8 bases fit TRBD2. Germline V gives CDR1 PRHDT, CDR2 FYEKMQ (reference sequence). After removal of 5 bases from V and 2 bases from J, the junction contained 5 bases not matched to a gene. This CDR3 comprises 14 residues. DNA of the CDR3: TGTGCCAGCAGCCCGACTAGCGAGACCTACGAGCAGTACTTC. Residues: CASSPTSETYEQYF.

V is TRBV7-9 and J is TRBJ2-1; D is possibly TRBD2 (7 bases). The V end was cut by 2 bases, the J end by 4 bases, with 12 bases between. The CDR3 runs to 15 residues. Germline lookup yields CDR1 SEHNR and CDR2 FQNEAQ (reference sequence). The CDR3 region is CASSLIRGAYNEQFF. Written as DNA, the CDR3 is TGTGCCAGCAGCTTAATACGGGGGGCGTACAATGAGCAGTTCTTC. Full variable domain (remainder filled in from reference TRBV7-9 and TRBJ2-1): DTGVSQNPRHKITKRGQNVTFRCDPISEHNRLYWYRQTLGQGPEFLTYFQNEAQLEKSRLLSDRFSAERPKGSFSTLEIQRTEQGDSAMYLCASSLIRGAYNEQFFGPGTRLTVL.

V gene TRBV5-1 combines with J gene TRBJ2-1; 7 nucleotides line up with TRBD2. CDR3 length: 16 residues. CDR1 and CDR2 (germline): SGHRS, YFSETQ. Trimming cost V 0 bases and J 4 bases; bases outside gene matches: 7. CDR3 DNA: TGCGCCAGCAGCTTGGAAAGGCGGGGGTTGTACAATGAGCAGTTCTTC. Its translation: CASSLERRGLYNEQFF. The whole variable domain, filled in from reference TRBV5-1 and TRBJ2-1, reads KAGVTQTPRYLIKTRGQQVTLSCSPISGHRSVSWYQQTPGQGLQFLFEYFSETQRNKGNFPGRFSGRQFSNSRSEMNVSTLELGDSALYLCASSLERRGLYNEQFFGPGTRLTVL.

V gene TRBV28 combines with J gene TRBJ1-1, with D maybe TRBD1 (6 bases). The CDR3 consists of 15 residues. Germline values: CDR1 MDHEN, CDR2 SYDVKM. Trimming pared 3 bases from V and 4 bases from J, leaving 15 bases between. CDR3 bases: TGTGCCAGCAGTTTCCAACATACAGGGACCACTGAAGCTTTCTTT. Translating it yields CASSFQHTGTTEAFF. Combining the CDR3 with reference TRBV28 and TRBJ1-1 gives the whole variable domain DVKVTQSSRYLVKRTGEKVFLECVQDMDHENMFWYRQDPGLGLRLIYFSYDVKMKEKGDIPEGYSVSREKKERFSLILESASTNQTSMYLCASSFQHTGTTEAFFGQGTRLTVV.

The chain joins TRBV27 to TRBJ1-4; 8 nucleotides line up with TRBD1. Germline assignment: CDR1 MNHEY and CDR2 SMNVEV (reference sequence). The V and J ends lost 8 bases and 8 bases, in that order; junction bases with no gene match: 10. The CDR3 has 14 residues. The CDR3 nucleotides are TGTGCCAGCGGGTGGACAGGGAGTTTGGAAAAACTGTTTTTT. The encoded protein is CASGWTGSLEKLFF.

This chain uses TRBV7-8 with TRBJ2-7, with 15 nucleotides matching TRBD2. CDR3 length: 18 amino acids. CDR1 is SGHVS, CDR2 FQNEAQ, per germline. Germline trimming cut 4 bases from V and 3 bases from J; bases unmatched to any gene: 10. CDR3 DNA sequence: TGTGCCAGCAGCTCCAAGCCGGGACTAGCGGGGGGCTACTACGAGCAGTACTTC. Translated, it gives CASSSKPGLAGGYYEQYF.

This clone was counted a few times. The V gene is TRBV4-1, the J gene TRBJ2-7; D possibly corresponds to TRBD1 (5 bases). Trimming shortened V by 1 base and J by 10 bases, and 17 bases separated the two germline ends. Per the germline V gene, CDR1 is MGHRA and CDR2 is YSYEKL. The CDR3 length is 14 residues. DNA for the CDR3: TGCGCCAGCAGCCAAGTAGTCTCCCAGGGATCACAGTACTTC. Residues: CASSQVVSQGSQYF.

The rearrangement joins TRBV28 to TRBJ1-6, with D uncertain. Germline V lookup: CDR1 MDHEN, CDR2 SYDVKM. The CDR3 spans 15 residues. V was pared by 6 bases and J by 4 bases, with 13 bases between. CDR3 sequence (DNA): TGTGCCAGCAGAAAGGCCCGGGAATATAATTCACCCCTCCACTTT. This sequence encodes CASRKAREYNSPLHF.

This sequence joins TRBV7-6 and TRBJ2-3; D remains unclear. Germline CDR1 SGHVS, CDR2 FNYEAQ. The CDR3 sequence is 11 residues long. V was trimmed by 4 bases and J by 6 bases, leaving 5 bases between them. The CDR3 DNA follows: TGTGCCAGCAGCTCAGTGGATACGCAGTATTTT. This codes for CASSSVDTQYF.

The chain combines TRBV7-9 with TRBJ2-7; TRBD1 matches 7 bases. The germline gives CDR1 SEHNR, CDR2 FQNEAQ (reference sequence). The CDR3 extends over 14 amino acids. V lost 5 bases to trimming and J lost 1 base; unmatched junction nucleotides: 5. Here the CDR3 DNA reads TGTGCCAGCAGCATCAGGGACAGTTCCTACGAGCAGTACTTC. It encodes CASSIRDSSYEQYF.

Concerning this clone itself: This sequence is one base from a far larger clone and is likely a read error. The chain uses TRBV5-6 and TRBJ2-7; no definite D call. Trimming removed 3 bases from V and 0 bases from J, with 4 bases in between. Germline CDR1 reads SGHDT; CDR2 reads YYEEEE. The length of the CDR3 is 12 residues. CDR3: CASSSDSYEQYF. CDR3 coding DNA: TGTGCCAGCAGCTCCGACTCCTACGAGCAGTACTTC.

For the CDR3, the DNA is TGCGCCAGCAGCCAAGAAACCGGATATGGCTACACCTTC. It codes for CASSQETGYGYTF. The chain joins TRBV4-1 to TRBJ1-2, with D hard to call. The germline CDR1 and CDR2 sequences are MGHRA and YSYEKL. V lost 0 bases, J lost 5 bases, and 7 bases lay in between. This CDR3 has 13 amino acids.

The chain recombines TRBV7-6 with TRBJ2-7, with TRBD1 as a possible D gene (5 bases). CDR1 is SGHVS and CDR2 is FNYEAQ in the germline V gene. V lost 1 base, J lost 9 bases, and 13 bases lay in between. The CDR3 totals 13 residues. The CDR3 region has the DNA TGTGCCAGCAGCTTAGACCAGGGTGTAGGGCAGTACTTC. Translation: CASSLDQGVGQYF.

This rearrangement joins TRBV10-3 to TRBJ2-7; unclear D gene. The germline V and J ends were trimmed by 0 bases and 1 base, with 7 bases remaining between them. CDR1 is ENHRY, CDR2 SYGVKD, per germline. This CDR3 contains 14 residues. In nucleotides, the CDR3 is TGTGCCATCAGTGAGTCGAGCAGTTCCTACGAGCAGTACTTC. Its protein is CAISESSSSYEQYF.

V and J are TRBV4-1 and TRBJ1-3; unclear D gene. The V gene's germline CDR1 is MGHRA and CDR2 YSYEKL. Deletions cut 1 base from V and 0 bases from J, with 13 bases between. CDR3 length: 17 residues. The CDR3 protein is CASSQVSTESSGNTIYF. In DNA, the CDR3 is TGCGCCAGCAGCCAAGTTTCTACAGAGAGCTCTGGAAACACCATATATTTT.

On this clone itself: Distinct nucleotide sequences in the sample also encode this CDR3. This chain links TRBV13 with TRBJ2-3, with D unclear. The CDR3 length is 14 residues. V gave up 1 base and J gave up 2 bases, with 7 bases separating them. CDR1 is PRHDT and CDR2 is FYEKMQ in the germline V gene (reference sequence). The DNA for the CDR3 is TGTGCCAGCAGCTTAGAGGGCGTCACAGATACGCAGTATTTT. Its translation: CASSLEGVTDTQYF. The complete variable domain, with remaining parts taken from reference TRBV13 and TRBJ2-3, reads AAGVIQSPRHLIKEKRETATLKCYPIPRHDTVYWYQQGPGQDPQFLISFYEKMQSDKGSIPDRFSAQQFSDYHSELNMSSLELGDSALYFCASSLEGVTDTQYFGPGTRLTVL.

The chain links TRBV7-9 to TRBJ2-5; D gene uncertain. In germline, CDR1 is SEHNR, CDR2 FQNEAQ (reference sequence). The CDR3 spans 18 residues. With 1 base removed from V and 2 bases from J, the gap between germline ends came to 20 bases. The DNA of the CDR3 is TGTGCCAGCAGCTTAGACACACACCCATACGACTTTCAAGAGACCCAGTACTTC. This codes for CASSLDTHPYDFQETQYF.

The chain couples TRBV7-8 to TRBJ2-7; weak D call: TRBD1 (5 bases). There are 16 residues in the CDR3. Germline CDR1 SGHVS, CDR2 FQNEAQ. Trimming removed 5 bases at V and 3 bases at J, with 20 bases between. The CDR3 nucleotides are TGTGCCAGCAGCCCGCCCTGGGGCGTCCCTCTCTACGAGCAGTACTTC. It specifies CASSPPWGVPLYEQYF.

The chain carries TRBV9 and TRBJ2-3, with TRBD2 matching 13 bases. Germline CDR1 SGDLS, CDR2 YYNGEE. The CDR3 has 16 residues. J lost 2 bases, V lost 2 bases, and 2 bases had no gene match. In DNA, the CDR3 is TGTGCCAGCAGCGTCGGGACTAGCGGGACCACAGATACGCAGTATTTT. Translated: CASSVGTSGTTDTQYF.

This clone was recorded only once. The CDR3 DNA reads TGTGCCAGCAGTTTAAGAGGAGCGGGGGGGCCCCGGTTTGAGGAGCAGTTCTTC. This translates into CASSLRGAGGPRFEEQFF. V usage is TRBV27 and J usage is TRBJ2-1; 10 nucleotides match TRBD2. CDR1 is MNHEY and CDR2 is SMNVEV in the germline V gene (reference sequence). The V gene end was trimmed by 2 bases and the J gene end by 10 bases; junction bases not matched to a gene: 17. This CDR3 is 18 amino acids long.

This clone was counted a few times. The chain couples TRBV4-3 to TRBJ2-7; D might be TRBD1 (5 bases). Germline V gene lookup returns CDR1 LGHNA and CDR2 YSLEER. Trimming left V 1 base short and J 6 bases short, with 13 bases between. The CDR3 spans 14 residues. CDR3 loop: CASSQGLEGAEQYF. CDR3 in DNA: TGCGCCAGCAGCCAAGGGCTTGAAGGGGCCGAGCAGTACTTC.

The chain uses TRBV5-6 and TRBJ1-5, with TRBD1 as a possible D gene (5 bases). The CDR3 extends over 14 amino acids. V was cut by 0 bases and J by 9 bases, with 13 bases left in between. Looked up from germline, CDR1 is SGHDT and CDR2 is YYEEEE. The CDR3 DNA reads TGTGCCAGCAGCTTGGGAAGGGGTATACTGCCCCAGCATTTT. This gives the protein CASSLGRGILPQHF. The full variable domain, in which reference TRBV5-6 and TRBJ1-5 provide the parts outside the CDR3, is DAGVTQSPTHLIKTRGQQVTLRCSPKSGHDTVSWYQQALGQGPQFIFQYYEEEERQRGNFPDRFSGHQFPNYSSELNVNALLLGDSALYLCASSLGRGILPQHFGDGTRLSIL.

This chain uses TRBV6-1 with TRBJ1-5; tentative D call: TRBD1 (5 bases). Germline assignment: CDR1 MNHNS and CDR2 SASEGT. Trimming shortened V by 1 base and J by 3 bases, and 10 bases separated the two germline ends. This CDR3 comprises 15 residues. This CDR3 reads CASSEDAGVNQPQHF. The CDR3 nucleotides are TGTGCCAGCAGTGAAGATGCGGGGGTCAATCAGCCCCAGCATTTT.

V usage is TRBV4-1 and J usage is TRBJ2-1; TRBD2 matches at 11 bases. Germline lookup yields CDR1 MGHRA and CDR2 YSYEKL. Unmatched junction bases numbered 4, after V lost 1 base and J lost 2 bases. The CDR3 consists of 17 residues. The DNA of the CDR3 is TGCGCCAGCAGCCAAGTCACTAGCGGGGGTGCCTACAATGAGCAGTTCTTC. As protein: CASSQVTSGGAYNEQFF.

The gene calls are TRBV29-1 and TRBJ1-1; D remains ambiguous. Germline CDR1 SQVTM, CDR2 ANQGSEA. V lost 6 bases to trimming and J lost 2 bases, with 7 bases between them. The CDR3 is 11 amino acids. CDR3 nucleotide sequence: TGCAGCGTCGAGATTAACACTGAAGCTTTCTTT. As protein: CSVEINTEAFF.

The chain links TRBV4-1 to TRBJ2-3, with D perhaps matching TRBD2 (6 bases). There are 14 residues in the CDR3. In germline, CDR1 is MGHRA, CDR2 YSYEKL. Trimming removed 1 base at V and 5 bases at J, with 10 bases between. This CDR3 is CASSQAGSGDTQYF. CDR3 sequence (DNA): TGCGCCAGCAGCCAAGCCGGGAGTGGAGATACGCAGTATTTT.

This chain joins TRBV15 and TRBJ2-7, with a tentative D call TRBD1 (6 bases). Germline lookup yields CDR1 LNHNV and CDR2 YYDKDF (reference sequence). The CDR3 is 15 amino acids. Trimming took 1 base from V and 4 from J, leaving 14 bases between them. The CDR3 protein is CATSRAQGSSYEQYF. The CDR3 DNA reads TGTGCCACCAGCAGAGCACAGGGTAGTTCTTACGAGCAGTACTTC.

The J gene is TRBJ2-2, the V gene TRBV28; the D gene is possibly TRBD1 (5 bases). The CDR3 has 17 residues. With 2 bases removed from V and 1 base from J, the gap between germline ends came to 14 bases. Per the germline V gene, CDR1 is MDHEN and CDR2 is SYDVKM. In DNA, the CDR3 is TGTGCCAGCAGTTTAACGCAGGGCGTCTTGAACACCGGGGAGCTGTTTTTT. Its translation: CASSLTQGVLNTGELFF.

This sequence joins TRBV2 and TRBJ2-1; 11 bases align to TRBD2. After removal of 4 bases from V and 8 bases from J, the junction contained 10 bases not matched to a gene. The V gene's germline CDR1 is SNHLY and CDR2 FYNNEI. There are 16 residues in the CDR3. As DNA, the CDR3 is TGTGCCAGCAGTGGGACTAGCGGGCGGACCCTCGATGAGCAGTTCTTC. Translated, it gives CASSGTSGRTLDEQFF.